The 21 T cell receptor beta chains below come from one sample, sequenced in a study of shared clonotypes between healthy human individuals. The naive CD8 population came from CD45RO-negative cells selected for CCR7, without terminally differentiated effector memory CD45RA+ cells. Using immunoSEQ multiplex PCR, the repertoire was profiled, and TCRdb retains in-frame clones only, with some absent. The profile shows 1.5 million to 2.5 million clones, approximately 94% of them singletons. The material sequenced was naive CD8+ T cells sorted from blood. Every receptor here comes from a man between 18 and 29 years old in good health.

This sequence joins TRBV6-1 and TRBJ1-2; 8 bases fit TRBD1. Germline loops: CDR1 MNHNS, CDR2 SASEGT. J gave up 4 bases and V 5 bases, and 6 bases lay outside the gene matches. CDR3 size: 14 residues. The CDR3 is CASSLDQGAYGYTF. CDR3 nucleotide sequence: TGTGCCAGCAGTCTAGATCAGGGGGCCTATGGCTACACCTTC.

This clone appeared once. The chain has TRBV27 and TRBJ1-6; D is uncertain. V lost 7 bases and J 0 bases, leaving 10 bases between the germline ends. In germline, CDR1 is MNHEY, CDR2 SMNVEV (reference sequence). CDR3 length equals 15 residues. The CDR3 region is CASTPRGSYNSPLHF. CDR3 bases: TGTGCCAGCACCCCTCGGGGCTCCTATAATTCACCCCTCCACTTT.

The chain uses TRBV2 and TRBJ2-3, with 10 bases that match TRBD2. CDR1 is SNHLY and CDR2 is FYNNEI in the germline V gene. The V and J ends lost 4 bases and 1 base, in that order; junction bases with no gene match: 2. CDR3 size: 15 residues. The CDR3 DNA is TGTGCCAGCAGTGCCGGGACTAGCGGCACAGATACGCAGTATTTT. Its protein product is CASSAGTSGTDTQYF.

The V call is TRBV13, the J call TRBJ2-5, with TRBD2 identical over 8 bases. CDR3 length equals 15 residues. Trimming took 3 bases from V and 5 from J; bases not matched to a gene: 8. Germline assignment: CDR1 PRHDT and CDR2 FYEKMQ (reference sequence). The CDR3 bases are TGTGCCAGCAGCTTTACCACGGGGGGGCGTGAGACCCAGTACTTC. Translated, it gives CASSFTTGGRETQYF.

The chain combines TRBV25-1 with TRBJ2-7; 7 nucleotides agree with TRBD1. J lost 0 bases, V lost 5 bases, and 4 bases had no gene match. The CDR3 is 14 amino acids. Germline V CDR1 and CDR2: MGHDK, SYGVNS. The CDR3 sequence is CASSPGQSSYEQYF. The CDR3 region has the DNA TGTGCCAGCAGTCCGGGACAGAGCTCCTACGAGCAGTACTTC.

The V gene is TRBV11-2, the J gene TRBJ2-1; 8 bases map to TRBD1. The V segment lost 4 bases and the J segment 7 bases; nucleotides outside the gene matches: 12. The CDR3 length is 16 residues. CDR1 is SGHAT and CDR2 is FQNNGV in the germline V gene. The CDR3 reads CASSSGPGTGQNEQFF. The CDR3 nucleotides are TGTGCCAGCAGCTCCGGGCCCGGGACAGGTCAGAATGAGCAGTTCTTC.

CDR3 DNA: TGTGCCTCCCTCGATCCGCTTTCTAGCGGGGGTACCACCGGGGAGCTGTTTTTT. It codes for CASLDPLSSGGTTGELFF. The gene calls are TRBV21-1 and TRBJ2-2; the listed D gene, TRBD2, was not tested against the DNA. TRBV21-1 is deemed a pseudogene. This CDR3 comprises 18 residues.

This clone was found once. V usage is TRBV9 and J usage is TRBJ2-3; 9 bases align to TRBD2. CDR1 SGDLS and CDR2 YYNGEE come from the germline V gene. J was trimmed by 4 bases and V by 0 bases; bases with no gene match: 6. This CDR3 region has 16 residues. The CDR3 coding sequence is TGTGCCAGCAGCGTAGGAGCTAGCGGGATGTCAGATACGCAGTATTTT. Translated: CASSVGASGMSDTQYF. Together with reference TRBV9 and TRBJ2-3, the CDR3 gives the full variable domain: DSGVTQTPKHLITATGQRVTLRCSPRSGDLSVYWYQQSLDQGLQFLIQYYNGEERAKGNILERFSAQQFPDLHSELNLSSLELGDSALYFCASSVGASGMSDTQYFGPGTRLTVL.

As to this clone: Other DNA sequences in this sample translate to the same CDR3. The V gene is TRBV6-5, the J gene TRBJ2-7; D gene uncertain. Germline V gives CDR1 MNHEY, CDR2 SVGAGI. The V and J ends lost 4 bases and 2 bases respectively, with 12 bases between them. The CDR3 consists of 14 residues. In DNA form, the CDR3 reads TGTGCCAGCAGTTTCGGCGGATCTCCCTACGAGCAGTACTTC. It yields the protein CASSFGGSPYEQYF.

This chain connects TRBV27 to TRBJ2-3; 7 positions agree with TRBD2. Germline CDR1 reads MNHEY; CDR2 reads SMNVEV (reference sequence). Losses at the gene ends were 4 bases for V and 2 bases for J; bases not matched to a gene: 15. The CDR3 spans 18 residues. The CDR3 reads CASSSLSGGSTYTDTQYF. The CDR3 coding sequence is TGTGCCAGCAGTTCGCTGTCAGGCGGGAGTACCTACACAGATACGCAGTATTTT.

About this clone itself: The sample carries other DNA sequences with the same CDR3. The V call is TRBV6-5, the J call TRBJ2-7, with D possibly matching TRBD1 (6 bases). Germline CDR1 is MNHEY and CDR2 is SVGAGI. The germline V and J ends were trimmed by 2 bases and 3 bases, with 8 bases remaining between them. The CDR3 is 13 amino acids. The CDR3 region has the DNA TGTGCCAGCAGTTACGGGGGCGACTACGAGCAGTACTTC. As protein: CASSYGGDYEQYF.

V usage is TRBV4-1 and J usage is TRBJ1-4; D call uncertain. Trimming removed 0 bases at V and 4 bases at J, with 12 bases between. Germline CDR1 is MGHRA and CDR2 is YSYEKL. CDR3 length equals 16 residues. CDR3 protein: CASSQDEGWFNEKLFF. The CDR3 DNA sequence: TGCGCCAGCAGCCAAGACGAAGGGTGGTTTAATGAAAAACTGTTTTTT.

This chain uses TRBV7-9 with TRBJ1-4; TRBD1 matches at 9 bases. The V gene end was trimmed by 5 bases and the J gene end by 7 bases; junction bases not matched to a gene: 8. The length of the CDR3 is 15 residues. The germline V gene has CDR1 SEHNR and CDR2 FQNEAQ (reference sequence). CDR3 sequence: CASSPLGQGREKLFF. The CDR3 nucleotides read TGTGCCAGCAGCCCCCTGGGACAGGGCCGTGAAAAACTGTTTTTT.

The rearrangement links TRBV11-3 to TRBJ2-6; possibly TRBD2 for D (5 bases). Trimming took 2 bases from V and 4 from J, leaving 15 bases between them. This CDR3 comprises 17 residues. Germline V CDR1 and CDR2: SGHNT, YENEEA. CDR3 DNA: TGTGCCAGCAGCTTATTGGAAACCCGGGAAGGGGCCAACGTCCTGACTTTC. Translation gives CASSLLETREGANVLTF.

The J gene is TRBJ2-7, the V gene TRBV4-3; unclear D gene. From germline, CDR1 is LGHNA and CDR2 YSLEER. The CDR3 length is 15 residues. V was cut by 3 bases and J by 2 bases, with 14 bases left in between. DNA for the CDR3: TGCGCCAGCAGCCAGAGATACACGAACGCCTACGAGCAGTACTTC. This sequence encodes CASSQRYTNAYEQYF.

Note on this clone: The same CDR3 also results from other DNA sequences found in this sample. The chain has TRBV9 and TRBJ2-5; D gene unclear. V gave up 4 bases and J gave up 5 bases, with 12 bases separating them. From germline, CDR1 is SGDLS and CDR2 YYNGEE. The CDR3 has 13 residues. The CDR3 loop is CASSPPLGETQYF. The CDR3 nucleotides read TGTGCCAGCAGCCCCCCCCTCGGGGAGACCCAGTACTTC. The variable domain in full, with the rest retrieved from reference TRBV9 and TRBJ2-5, is DSGVTQTPKHLITATGQRVTLRCSPRSGDLSVYWYQQSLDQGLQFLIQYYNGEERAKGNILERFSAQQFPDLHSELNLSSLELGDSALYFCASSPPLGETQYFGPGTRLLVL.

The rearrangement uses TRBV28 and TRBJ2-3, with D unresolved. The CDR3 spans 15 residues. V was pared by 2 bases and J by 0 bases, with 9 bases between. Looked up from germline, CDR1 is MDHEN and CDR2 is SYDVKM. CDR3 DNA sequence: TGTGCCAGCAGTTTAGGGGTATCTAGCACAGATACGCAGTATTTT. Its protein is CASSLGVSSTDTQYF.

The J gene is TRBJ2-3, the V gene TRBV4-1; a possible D gene is TRBD2 (6 bases). The CDR3 has 16 amino acids. V gave up 0 bases and J gave up 1 base, with 11 bases separating them. In germline, CDR1 is MGHRA, CDR2 YSYEKL. The CDR3, as DNA: TGCGCCAGCAGCCAAGAGAGACTAGTCGGCACAGATACGCAGTATTTT. Its protein product is CASSQERLVGTDTQYF.

In its sample, this clone was seen once. The chain recombines TRBV28 with TRBJ2-7; tentatively, D is TRBD1 (5 bases). CDR1 MDHEN and CDR2 SYDVKM come from the germline V gene. This CDR3 region has 14 residues. Trimming removed 8 bases at V and 2 bases at J, with 16 bases between. The CDR3, as DNA: TGTGCCAGCGGGGAAGGGGTTAACACCTACGAGCAGTACTTC. Amino acids: CASGEGVNTYEQYF. Combining the CDR3 with reference TRBV28 and TRBJ2-7 gives the whole variable domain DVKVTQSSRYLVKRTGEKVFLECVQDMDHENMFWYRQDPGLGLRLIYFSYDVKMKEKGDIPEGYSVSREKKERFSLILESASTNQTSMYLCASGEGVNTYEQYFGPGTRLTVT.

J is TRBJ1-1 and V is TRBV5-6; no clear D. Germline lookup yields CDR1 SGHDT and CDR2 YYEEEE. Between the trimmed V and J ends, which lost 3 bases and 4 bases, there was a span of 10 bases. The CDR3 totals 13 residues. The CDR3 spells CASSYEAFTEAFF. The CDR3 nucleotides read TGTGCCAGCAGCTACGAGGCATTCACTGAAGCTTTCTTT.

V and J are TRBV7-9 and TRBJ2-1; D is undetermined. The V and J ends lost 5 bases and 8 bases respectively, with 16 bases between them. The CDR3 runs 14 residues. Germline-derived CDR1 and CDR2 are SEHNR and FQNEAQ (reference sequence). CDR3 residues: CASSPDLEIDEQFF. As DNA, the CDR3 is TGTGCCAGCAGCCCCGATTTGGAGATCGATGAGCAGTTCTTC.